This T cell receptor beta chain stems from a study of CD8+ T cells in alopecia areata. The study, taken as a whole, reports: Among the cells sequenced in scalp samples are also the resident alphabeta T cells of normal skin.

Reverse transcribed after extraction, RNA yielded cDNA as the sequencing template. Using immunoSEQ multiplex PCR, the repertoire was profiled, and TCRdb retains in-frame clones only, with some absent. The repertoire holds 93,000 or so clones, around three fifths seen once, with around 8.8% in the top ten. From germline, CDR1 is LGHNA and CDR2 YNFKEQ. The ends were cut back, 0 bases at V and 5 bases at J, with 4 bases in the middle. The CDR3 covers 12 residues. With regard to this clone: The antigen remains undetermined.

The clonotype originates from a human donor in good health. The chain uses TRBV4-2 and TRBJ2-5; the D is unclear. The sample consisted of CD4+ T cells sorted from blood. CDR3 DNA sequence: TGTGCCAGCAGCCAAGATATGGAGACCCAGTACTTC. This gives the protein CASSQDMETQYF.